One T cell receptor beta chain is described in this entry. The V and J ends lost 5 bases and 4 bases, in that order; junction bases with no gene match: 2. The V gene's germline CDR1 is SEHNR and CDR2 FQNEAQ (reference sequence). The CDR3 is 14 amino acids. Documented treatment: 19 received Ad26.COV2.S at low or high dose, single or two shots; several received placebo; per-sample allocation not given. It was on day 63 after the first vaccine or placebo injection that samples were taken. These data originate in a study of Ad26.COV2.S vaccination and SARS-CoV-2 variants. Clones were sequenced by immunoSEQ multiplex PCR, and TCRdb holds only the in-frame ones, with some missing. This sample has 250,000 or so clones, with around 90% found just once.

This chain joins TRBV7-9 and TRBJ1-6; TRBD1 matches at 7 bases. This specimen was peripheral blood, taken in a trial of Ad26.COV2.S vaccine versus placebo. This sequence originates from a person aged 18-60 years who received the Ad26.COV2.S COVID-19 vaccine or a placebo. CDR3 amino acids: CASSGQEYNSPLHF. In nucleotides, the CDR3 is TGTGCCAGCAGCGGACAGGAGTATAATTCACCCCTCCACTTT. Complete variable domain (other parts from reference TRBV7-9 and TRBJ1-6): DTGVSQNPRHKITKRGQNVTFRCDPISEHNRLYWYRQTLGQGPEFLTYFQNEAQLEKSRLLSDRFSAERPKGSFSTLEIQRTEQGDSAMYLCASSGQEYNSPLHFGNGTRLTVT.